This is a list of T cell receptor beta chains from one sample in a study of beta chain features in type 1 diabetes. Profiled with immunoSEQ multiplex PCR; TCRdb holds only in-frame clones, not every one. Of around 150,000 clones detected, roughly 9% appear once; the ten largest clones hold 0.65% to 0.9%. Sequencing used central memory CD4+ T cells from blood. These receptors all come from a woman in her thirties with type 1 diabetes. The CDR3 runs from the conserved cysteine through the conserved F or W. D genes are given only for firm matches. Size values are once, few and many counts, or a class for expanded clones, and some rows have none.

j_call,d_call,clone_size,cdr3_length,v_call,cdr3_aa,cdr3_nt
TRBJ2-5,TRBD2,.,14,TRBV5-6,CASSFGLAGETQYF,TGTGCCAGCAGCTTCGGACTAGCGGGAGAGACCCAGTACTTC
TRBJ2-7,TRBD2,.,15,TRBV11-2,CASSLEGRGAYEQYF,TGTGCCAGCAGCTTAGAGGGTCGGGGGGCCTACGAGCAGTACTTC
TRBJ1-2,.,few,15,TRBV19,CASSILRGANYGYTF,TGTGCCAGTAGTATCCTCAGGGGAGCTAACTATGGCTACACCTTC
TRBJ2-3,.,.,15,TRBV7-8,CASSLLGQITDTQYF,TGTGCCAGCAGTCTTCTAGGACAGATCACAGATACGCAGTATTTT
TRBJ2-4,TRBD1,.,14,TRBV15,CATSGDRGSYIQYF,TGTGCCACCAGCGGAGACAGGGGGTCTTATATTCAGTACTTC
TRBJ1-2,.,few,14,TRBV18,CASSPLQGEDGYTF,TGTGCCAGCTCACCCCTACAAGGAGAGGATGGCTACACCTTC
TRBJ1-1,.,.,13,TRBV7-3,CASSPQSDTEAFF,TGTGCCAGCAGCCCACAGTCAGACACTGAAGCTTTCTTT
TRBJ1-1,.,few,16,TRBV12-5,CASGLVLGQTNTEAFF,TGTGCTAGTGGTTTGGTTTTGGGGCAGACAAACACTGAAGCTTTCTTT
TRBJ2-7,.,few,15,TRBV11-3,CASSSPTGGGYEQYF,TGTGCCAGCAGCTCCCCGACTGGCGGCGGGTACGAGCAGTACTTC
TRBJ2-1,TRBD2,.,17,TRBV7-9,CASSLVPTSGAYNEQFF,TGTGCCAGCAGCTTAGTCCCGACTAGCGGAGCCTACAATGAGCAGTTCTTC
TRBJ2-2,TRBD1,.,17,TRBV28,CASSPPWGQGETGELFF,TGTGCCAGCAGTCCTCCCTGGGGGCAGGGGGAGACCGGGGAGCTGTTTTTT
TRBJ1-4,.,few,17,TRBV29-1,CSVRVVAPTRTNEKLFF,TGCAGCGTGCGGGTTGTGGCCCCCACAAGGACTAATGAAAAACTGTTTTTT
TRBJ2-2,TRBD2,few,16,TRBV4-2,CASSQVSAGGTGELFF,TGTGCCAGCAGCCAAGTTTCAGCGGGAGGTACCGGGGAGCTGTTTTTT
TRBJ2-2,TRBD2,few,17,TRBV5-1,CASSLAAGGPNTGELFF,TGCGCCAGCAGCTTAGCAGCGGGAGGGCCGAACACCGGGGAGCTGTTTTTT
TRBJ2-5,TRBD1,.,13,TRBV6-1,CASSVGQGVRVHF,TGTGCCAGCAGTGTAGGACAGGGGGTACGGGTCCACTTC
TRBJ2-1,TRBD2,.,16,TRBV7-3,CASSSGSGRLRGEQFF,TGTGCCAGCAGCAGCGGAAGCGGGAGGCTCCGAGGTGAGCAGTTCTTC
TRBJ1-4,.,.,14,TRBV27,CASSLVGQGEKLFF,TGTGCCAGCAGTTTGGTAGGACAAGGGGAAAAACTGTTTTTT
TRBJ1-1,.,few,11,TRBV20-1,CSASDPGMAFF,TGCAGTGCTAGCGACCCAGGGATGGCTTTCTTT
TRBJ1-5,TRBD1,.,13,TRBV29-1,CSVFDRDNQPQHF,TGCAGCGTTTTCGACAGGGACAATCAGCCCCAGCATTTT
TRBJ2-3,.,few,14,TRBV7-3,CASSLSGFADTQYF,TGTGCCAGCAGCTTATCAGGTTTTGCAGATACGCAGTATTTT
TRBJ2-6,.,few,17,TRBV5-4,CASSFAGSHSGANVLTF,TGTGCCAGCAGCTTCGCAGGGTCCCACTCTGGGGCCAACGTCCTGACTTTC
TRBJ2-1,TRBD2,few,14,TRBV7-9,CASRRTSGSDEQFF,TGTGCCAGCAGGAGGACTAGCGGGAGCGATGAGCAGTTCTTC
TRBJ1-1,.,.,14,TRBV6-5,CASSYGQMNTEAFF,TGTGCCAGCAGTTATGGCCAGATGAACACTGAAGCTTTCTTT
TRBJ2-1,TRBD2,few,16,TRBV7-6,CASSYSGTSGYNEQFF,TGTGCCAGCAGCTATTCCGGGACTAGCGGATACAATGAGCAGTTCTTC
TRBJ2-3,.,few,15,TRBV5-1,CASSVERAYTDTQYF,TGCGCCAGCAGCGTCGAGAGGGCATACACAGATACGCAGTATTTT